Described below is a single TCR beta chain sequence and its context. The antigen is undetermined. The data are from a study of radiotherapy plus CTLA-4 blockade in lung cancer. Study overall: Objective responses were seen in over 15% of patients, disease control in 31%.

Study-level results: In blood, early T cell clone dynamics reportedly predicted response best, together with interferon-beta. An expansion of tumor-derived TCR clones occurred in blood after radiotherapy plus ipilimumab.

Those patients who had chemo-refractory metastatic non-small-cell lung cancer were given focal radiation along with CTLA-4 blockade through ipilimumab. This CDR3 is built from 13 residues. Trimming removed 0 bases from V and 8 bases from J, with 11 bases in between. Looked up from germline, CDR1 is GTSNPN and CDR2 is SVGIG (reference sequence). The data were produced by immunoSEQ multiplex PCR, yet TCRdb's version contains in-frame clones alone and is incomplete. The sample carries tens of thousands of clones, approximately 80% recorded once. V gene TRBV30 combines with J gene TRBJ2-1; D gene ambiguous. The source of this sequence is a human donor with non-small cell lung cancer who had a partial response to radiotherapy plus ipilimumab. The source was peripheral blood, collected from a patient treated with radiotherapy plus ipilimumab. The CDR3 spells CAWSVYGFYEQFF. CDR3 sequence (DNA): TGTGCCTGGAGTGTTTACGGGTTCTATGAGCAGTTCTTC.